These T cell receptor beta chains were read from a single sample in a study of technical replicates of blood from several donors. Sequenced by immunoSEQ multiplex PCR; TCRdb stores in-frame clones only, minus some. The top ten hold 4.2% of the sample, which has about 56,000 clones, about 93% seen once. The specimen was PBMCs. The receptors were gathered from a human donor in good health. Some clones in this sample may be carry-over from other donors' samples. CDR3s include the opening cysteine and the closing phenylalanine or tryptophan.

CASSMGLAGAGETQYF	TRBJ2-5	16	TRBV19
CASRRSHRGRNSPLHF	TRBJ1-6	16	TRBV23-1
CSVGLAGVWPRETQYF	TRBJ2-5	16	TRBV29-1
CASSYSGTDRSPLHF	TRBJ1-6	15	TRBV6-5
CASSLLAGLETQYF	TRBJ2-5	14	TRBV7-9
CASSRGEATGETQYF	TRBJ2-5	15	TRBV7-6
CASSRGWNTGELFF	TRBJ2-2	14	TRBV5-6
CASSNSRAGQGFQPQHF	TRBJ1-5	17	TRBV7-9
CASSQSWSRDSLSYEQYF	TRBJ2-7	18	TRBV14
CASSYSPVHQETQYF	TRBJ2-5	15	TRBV6-5
CASSSAGYEQYF	TRBJ2-7	12	TRBV11-2
CASVPGTSGRHEQFF	TRBJ2-1	15	TRBV5-1
CASSYSFGDYGYTF	TRBJ1-2	14	TRBV6-6
CSARRVDEQFF	TRBJ2-1	11	TRBV20-1
CASTMGDRRGEQYF	TRBJ2-7	14	TRBV5-1
CASITVDSNQPQHF	TRBJ1-5	14	TRBV10-1
CASSSTTGTSGNTGELFF	TRBJ2-2	18	TRBV13
CASSQDRLVRETQYF	TRBJ2-5	15	TRBV4-2
CASSAPTGMNTEAFF	TRBJ1-1	15	TRBV6-6
CASSLAQGGIGELFF	TRBJ2-2	15	TRBV7-2
CAISESRGLTTEAFF	TRBJ1-1	15	TRBV10-3
CASSPPGGRLDTQYF	TRBJ2-3	15	TRBV27
CASSTGQELTDTQYF	TRBJ2-3	15	TRBV5-6
CASSFLSAGGRSDTQYF	TRBJ2-3	17	TRBV7-2
CAIPELAGGLEAKNIQYF	TRBJ2-4	18	TRBV10-3
CASSLGSDSETQYF	TRBJ2-5	14	TRBV7-9
CATSKRQAPDYGYTF	TRBJ1-2	15	TRBV15
CASSPGVNTGELFF	TRBJ2-2	14	TRBV4-3
CATSRGDWAGQPQHF	TRBJ1-5	15	TRBV15
CASSQLAGGYTDTQYF	TRBJ2-3	16	TRBV11-2
CASSSPGTSAYEQYF	TRBJ2-7	15	TRBV5-6
CASSSLAGNTGELFF	TRBJ2-2	15	TRBV7-6
CASSLAQTGSYEQYF	TRBJ2-7	15	TRBV7-9
CASSIRRAGQPQHF	TRBJ1-5	14	TRBV19
CAASGTGLFKGGYTF	TRBJ1-2	15	TRBV6-5
CAWDYTNTEAFF	TRBJ1-1	12	TRBV30
CSAGTSGLSSYEQYF	TRBJ2-7	15	TRBV29-1
CASSTQLAGAYEQYF	TRBJ2-7	15	TRBV7-2
CASSHHSGDNYEQYF	TRBJ2-7	15	TRBV6-9
CSVATIGRGYGYTF	TRBJ1-2	14	TRBV29-1
CASVVDRAYNEQFF	TRBJ2-1	14	TRBV2
CASIGTDSYEQYF	TRBJ2-7	13	TRBV6-1
CAISGTGTDNEQFF	TRBJ2-1	14	TRBV10-3
CASSLVPGSPTDTQYF	TRBJ2-3	16	TRBV5-5
CASSSFMNYGYTF	TRBJ1-2	13	TRBV7-9
CASSPRQGAGTEAFF	TRBJ1-1	15	TRBV7-9
CASSQATGRREQFF	TRBJ2-1	14	TRBV4-3
CASRMDSYNEQFF	TRBJ2-1	13	TRBV6-5
CASSEGLAGVSYNEQFF	TRBJ2-1	17	TRBV7-9
CASSPGTEQFF	TRBJ2-1	11	TRBV18
CASSLHPGQGLGGYTF	TRBJ1-2	16	TRBV13
CASSESAVRAEAFF	TRBJ1-1	14	TRBV10-2
CASSLSGGGIYYEQYF	TRBJ2-7	16	TRBV27
CASRLSGQGISYGYTF	TRBJ1-2	16	TRBV6-6
CASSRGPQPARRAQYF	TRBJ2-7	16	TRBV5-6
CASSLSYRGDNEQYF	TRBJ2-7	15	TRBV7-6
CASSLQRGVEQFF	TRBJ2-1	13	TRBV7-3
CASSHPGGDPNYGYTF	TRBJ1-2	16	TRBV4-1
CASSKPTGLNTEAFF	TRBJ1-1	15	TRBV5-5